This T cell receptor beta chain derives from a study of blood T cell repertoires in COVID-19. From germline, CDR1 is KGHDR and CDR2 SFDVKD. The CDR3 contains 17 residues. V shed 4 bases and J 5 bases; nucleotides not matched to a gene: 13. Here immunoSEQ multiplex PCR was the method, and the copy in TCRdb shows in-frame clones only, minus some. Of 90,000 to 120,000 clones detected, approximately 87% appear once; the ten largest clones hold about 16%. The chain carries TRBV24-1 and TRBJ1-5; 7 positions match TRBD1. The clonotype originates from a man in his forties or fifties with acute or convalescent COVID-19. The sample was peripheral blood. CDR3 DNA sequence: TGTGCCACCAGTGAGTCTACTGGGACAGCCATATATCAGCCCCAGCATTTT. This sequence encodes CATSESTGTAIYQPQHF.